The 12 T cell receptor beta chains given below trace back to one sample, sequenced in a study of beta chain features in type 1 diabetes. Notes on the study in general: Moderately but significantly shorter TCRB CDR3s were found in Type 1 diabetes patients in all four CD4+ subsets.

Every bit of the isolated RNA underwent reverse transcription, so sequencing read expressed TCRB transcripts. The method was immunoSEQ multiplex PCR; TCRdb's version includes in-frame clones alone and lacks a portion of them. The table includes about 22,000 clones, under 75% detected once. Which antigens these TCRs recognize remains unknown. The sequenced sample was stem cell memory CD4+ T cells from blood. Source of these receptors: a man aged 18 to 30 with type 1 diabetes.

The chain carries TRBV28 and TRBJ2-7, with D unclear. Germline CDR1 and CDR2: MDHEN and SYDVKM. The CDR3 contains 13 residues. Trimming removed 5 bases from V and 3 bases from J, with 11 bases in between. In DNA, the CDR3 is TGTGCCAGCAGTAGACCCCCTAGCTACGAGCAGTACTTC. Its translation: CASSRPPSYEQYF.

The chain couples TRBV28 to TRBJ2-3, with 10 positions matching TRBD1. Germline-derived CDR1 and CDR2 are MDHEN and SYDVKM. This CDR3 spans 16 amino acids. J gave up 5 bases and V 5 bases, and 10 bases lay outside the gene matches. The CDR3 reads CASSRTGTGVGDTQYF. As DNA, the CDR3 is TGTGCCAGCAGTCGGACCGGGACAGGGGTGGGAGATACGCAGTATTTT. Filled out from reference TRBV28 and TRBJ2-3, the complete variable domain reads DVKVTQSSRYLVKRTGEKVFLECVQDMDHENMFWYRQDPGLGLRLIYFSYDVKMKEKGDIPEGYSVSREKKERFSLILESASTNQTSMYLCASSRTGTGVGDTQYFGPGTRLTVL.

The V call is TRBV30, the J call TRBJ1-2, with a tentative D call TRBD1 (5 bases). The CDR3 contains 12 residues. Trimming cost V 4 bases and J 8 bases, with 14 bases left between them. The germline CDR1 and CDR2 sequences are GTSNPN and SVGIG (reference sequence). CDR3 loop: CAWTFGGSGYTF. The CDR3 nucleotides are TGTGCCTGGACTTTCGGGGGGAGCGGCTACACCTTC.

This clone occurred once. DNA of the CDR3: TGTGCCAGCAGCCCAGGGGGCCAGGGTAGTTCACCCCTCCACTTT. This codes for CASSPGGQGSSPLHF. The V and J genes are TRBV27 and TRBJ1-6; 8 bases align to TRBD1. V dropped 6 bases and J dropped 9; count of bases not matched to a gene: 10. This CDR3 region has 15 residues. Germline-derived CDR1 and CDR2 are MNHEY and SMNVEV (reference sequence).

The genes are TRBV7-2 and TRBJ2-7; D call uncertain. Germline values: CDR1 SGHTA, CDR2 FQGNSA. Between the trimmed V and J ends, which lost 5 bases and 6 bases, there was a span of 17 bases. The CDR3 contains 14 residues. In DNA, the CDR3 is TGTGCCAGCAGCCCTAATGCGGTAGTCACCGAGCAGTACTTC. Translation: CASSPNAVVTEQYF. The full variable domain, rest sourced from reference TRBV7-2 and TRBJ2-7, is GAGVSQSPSNKVTEKGKDVELRCDPISGHTALYWYRQSLGQGLEFLIYFQGNSAPDKSGLPSDRFSAERTGGSVSTLTIQRTQQEDSAVYLCASSPNAVVTEQYFGPGTRLTVT.

The V and J genes are TRBV5-1 and TRBJ1-2, with TRBD1 matching over 9 bases. CDR1 and CDR2 (germline): SGHRS, YFSETQ. The CDR3 runs 15 residues. After removal of 0 bases from V and 2 bases from J, the junction contained 2 bases not matched to a gene. This chain's CDR3 is CASSLGQGDNYGYTF. CDR3 bases: TGCGCCAGCAGCTTGGGACAGGGGGACAACTATGGCTACACCTTC.

The chain uses TRBV28 and TRBJ2-3; D remains ambiguous. The V end lost 3 bases, the J end lost 3 bases, and 7 bases lay between the germline ends. In germline, CDR1 is MDHEN, CDR2 SYDVKM. The CDR3 sequence is 13 residues long. The CDR3 here is CASSLSYTDTQYF. CDR3 nucleotides: TGTGCCAGCAGTTTGTCGTATACAGATACGCAGTATTTT.

The chain employs TRBV7-2 and TRBJ2-7; D might be TRBD2 (6 bases). Germline V gene sequence: CDR1 SGHTA, CDR2 FQGNSA. V was shortened by 6 bases and J by 0 bases, with 15 bases between the two germline ends. This CDR3 region has 15 residues. CDR3 region: CASRRDSTPSYEQYF. Written as DNA, the CDR3 is TGTGCCAGCAGACGGGACTCGACCCCCTCCTACGAGCAGTACTTC.

This clone was detected only a few times. The DNA for the CDR3 is TGTGCCAGCAAGTACGGGACAGCTAACACCGGGGAGCTGTTTTTT. It codes for CASKYGTANTGELFF. This chain links TRBV7-2 with TRBJ2-2; 7 positions match TRBD1. CDR3 size: 15 residues. V lost 7 bases, J lost 2 bases, and 7 bases stayed unmatched. In germline, CDR1 is SGHTA, CDR2 FQGNSA.

The rearrangement joins TRBV4-3 to TRBJ2-6, with a possible D match to TRBD1 (6 bases). The V gene's germline CDR1 is LGHNA and CDR2 YSLEER. This CDR3 spans 15 amino acids. V lost 4 bases and J 1 base, leaving 8 bases between the germline ends. CDR3 bases: TGCGCCAGCAGCCCCACAGGGTCTGGGGCCAACGTCCTGACTTTC. Amino acids: CASSPTGSGANVLTF.

The chain employs TRBV28 and TRBJ2-7; 7 nucleotides line up with TRBD2. Trimming took 1 base from V and 2 from J; bases not matched to a gene: 11. The CDR3 runs 17 residues. The germline V gene has CDR1 MDHEN and CDR2 SYDVKM. The CDR3 sequence: CASSLYLSSSGTYEQYF. In DNA, the CDR3 is TGTGCCAGCAGTTTATATTTGTCGTCTAGCGGTACCTACGAGCAGTACTTC.

The J gene is TRBJ1-3, the V gene TRBV6-5; maybe TRBD1 (6 bases). The CDR3 consists of 15 residues. Trimming left V 6 bases short and J 2 bases short, with 14 bases between. Germline V gene data show CDR1 as MNHEY and CDR2 as SVGAGI. In DNA, the CDR3 is TGTGCCAGCAGCTTTACAGGGTCGGCTGGAAACACCATATATTTT. It codes for CASSFTGSAGNTIYF.